This is a list of T cell receptor beta chains from one sample in a study of T cell repertoires in cytomegalovirus infection. Antigens for these TCRs are unknown. Using its own MiXCR run on the reads, TCRdb lists one record per CDR3 protein. The sample contains about 74,000 distinct CDR3 sequences, about 29% of which appear only once. The material was CD8+ T cells from cultured PBMCs, obtained from culture after CMV antigen stimulation. The receptors come from a human donor in good health (CMV status not recorded). Some clones in this sample may be carry-over from other donors' samples. Both conserved end residues are trimmed from each CDR3. The D gene is left open where the match is weak.

d_gene,v_gene,j_gene,CDR3aa
.,TRBV7-2,TRBJ1-2,ASSLGGVDGYT
.,TRBV2,TRBJ1-2,ASTAPPRGYT
TRBD1,TRBV4-3,TRBJ1-1,ASSHAVPGQGIGAEAF
TRBD2,TRBV20-1,TRBJ2-1,SAPKTSESYNEQF
.,TRBV13,TRBJ1-1,ASSLGLTTEAF
.,TRBV7-4,TRBJ2-7,ASSLPTAPYEQY
.,TRBV7-8,TRBJ2-7,ASSAYQMGFSYEQY
.,TRBV7-8,TRBJ2-1,ASSLGYNEQF
TRBD1,TRBV5-1,TRBJ2-1,ASSPGQGTF
TRBD2,TRBV7-2,TRBJ2-3,ASSAKRDPTGTDTQY
.,TRBV9,TRBJ1-2,ASSEIPLPADYGYT
.,TRBV4-3,TRBJ2-7,ASSQDSDFSYEQY
.,TRBV10-2,TRBJ1-5,SSSVSRSRSHH
TRBD2,TRBV20-1,TRBJ2-7,SASPGLAGPLQY
TRBD2,TRBV6-2/TRBV6-3,TRBJ2-1,ASSNYGLAGVVFNEQF
.,TRBV4-1,TRBJ1-1,ASSQDRGSEYTWAF
.,TRBV7-9,TRBJ2-5,ASSLGWFETQY
.,TRBV10-3,TRBJ1-1,AASGLGTEAF
TRBD1,TRBV13,TRBJ2-7,ASSLAGQGPHEQY
TRBD2,TRBV6-6,TRBJ2-7,ASSYSGSGLAGLYEQY
TRBD1,TRBV5-8,TRBJ2-5,ASSTGQGYQETQY
.,TRBV4-3,TRBJ2-5,ASSQGGGRETQY
.,TRBV5-5,TRBJ2-7,ASSLEAPPNEQY
TRBD1,TRBV7-8,TRBJ2-7,ASSQGQGGPYEQY
TRBD2,TRBV6-2/TRBV6-3,TRBJ2-3,ASSYSLFIEAGGGTDTQY
.,TRBV19,TRBJ1-1,ASSIDLGMNTEAF
.,TRBV20-1,TRBJ2-2,SARDWNGELF
.,TRBV27,TRBJ2-7,ASSLSLRNPYEQY
.,TRBV7-2,TRBJ1-2,ASSLVGGDGYT
.,TRBV7-2,TRBJ2-1,ASSSDSPNEQF
TRBD1,TRBV11-2,TRBJ2-3,ASSSPDRAGTDTQY
TRBD1,TRBV6-2/TRBV6-3,TRBJ1-5,ASSSGQGEQPQH